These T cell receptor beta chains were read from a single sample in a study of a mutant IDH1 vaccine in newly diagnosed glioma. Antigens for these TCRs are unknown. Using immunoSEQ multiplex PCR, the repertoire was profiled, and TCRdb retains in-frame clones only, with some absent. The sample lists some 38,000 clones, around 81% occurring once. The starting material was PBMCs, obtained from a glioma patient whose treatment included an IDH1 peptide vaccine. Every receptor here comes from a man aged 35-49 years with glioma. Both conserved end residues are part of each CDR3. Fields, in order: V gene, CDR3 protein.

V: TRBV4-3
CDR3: CASSQTETGYQYF

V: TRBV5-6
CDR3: CASSSNRARGRLDEKLFF

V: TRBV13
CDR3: CASSATGQGVDTIYF

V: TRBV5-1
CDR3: CASSLEAGPTYEQYF

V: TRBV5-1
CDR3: CASSLSGTRFDEQFF

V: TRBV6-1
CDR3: CASSEDSEFRVANVLTF

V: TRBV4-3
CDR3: CASSQALGAGVEQFF

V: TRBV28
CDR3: CASSSPSPGAFGGDEQYF

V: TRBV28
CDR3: CASKGTTGELFF

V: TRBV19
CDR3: CASSTGTGGPDTQYF

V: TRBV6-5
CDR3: CASAQNQWTEQFF